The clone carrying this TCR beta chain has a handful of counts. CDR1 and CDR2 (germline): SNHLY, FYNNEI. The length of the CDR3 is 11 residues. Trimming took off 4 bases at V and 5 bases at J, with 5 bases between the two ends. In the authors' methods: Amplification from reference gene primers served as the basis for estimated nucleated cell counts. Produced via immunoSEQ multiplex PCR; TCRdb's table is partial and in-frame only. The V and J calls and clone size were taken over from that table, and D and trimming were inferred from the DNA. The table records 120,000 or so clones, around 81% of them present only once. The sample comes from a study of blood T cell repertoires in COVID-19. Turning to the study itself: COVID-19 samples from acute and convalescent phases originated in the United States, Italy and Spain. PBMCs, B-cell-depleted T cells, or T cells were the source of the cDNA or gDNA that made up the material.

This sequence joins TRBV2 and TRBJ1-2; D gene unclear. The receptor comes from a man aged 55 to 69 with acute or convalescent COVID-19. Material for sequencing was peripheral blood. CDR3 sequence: CASSVQYGYTF. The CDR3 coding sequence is TGTGCCAGCAGTGTCCAATATGGCTACACCTTC.